The next 13 T cell receptor beta chains were all read from a single sample in a study of blood T cell repertoires in COVID-19. Measured with immunoSEQ multiplex PCR; TCRdb has only the in-frame clones, and not every one. Here the sample spans 350,000 to 450,000 clones, over 85% being singletons. The sample comprised PBMCs or T cells enriched from blood (not recorded which). The receptors here all came from a woman in her twenties or thirties who had recovered from COVID-19.

The gene calls are TRBV11-2 and TRBJ2-3; 7 nucleotides line up with TRBD2. The germline CDR1 and CDR2 sequences are SGHAT and FQNNGV. The CDR3 is 14 residues long. The ends lost 5 bases at V and 1 base at J; junction bases unmatched: 3. CDR3 protein: CASSPTSGTDTQYF. The CDR3 nucleotides are TGTGCCAGCAGCCCTACTAGCGGCACAGATACGCAGTATTTT.

The chain links TRBV11-2 to TRBJ2-3; no firm D call. This CDR3 has 16 amino acids. Germline-derived CDR1 and CDR2 are SGHAT and FQNNGV. V was shortened by 5 bases and J by 1 base, with 16 bases between the two germline ends. The CDR3 here is CASSPYPASGTDTQYF. CDR3 in DNA: TGTGCCAGCAGCCCCTATCCAGCGTCTGGCACAGATACGCAGTATTTT.

The rearrangement joins TRBV12-3 or TRBV12-4 to TRBJ1-1; 7 nucleotides agree with TRBD1. The CDR3 has 12 amino acids. V shed 7 bases and J 6 bases; nucleotides not matched to a gene: 5. The CDR3 nucleotides read TGTGCCAGCACCCAACAGGGGTCTGAAGCTTTCTTT. This codes for CASTQQGSEAFF.

The chain joins TRBV11-2 to TRBJ2-7; 13 nucleotides line up with TRBD2. V shed 5 bases and J 3 bases; nucleotides not matched to a gene: 7. The CDR3 is made up of 16 amino acids. Germline CDR1 reads SGHAT; CDR2 reads FQNNGV. DNA for the CDR3: TGTGCCAGCAGCCTTGAACTAGCGGGAGGGAGCTACGAGCAGTACTTC. Amino acids: CASSLELAGGSYEQYF.

About this clone: Other nucleotide sequences in the sample specify the same CDR3. The rearrangement joins TRBV20-1 to TRBJ2-7; D unclear. V lost 6 bases and J 2 bases, leaving 8 bases between the germline ends. The CDR3 extends over 11 amino acids. Germline CDR1 reads DFQATT; CDR2 reads SNEGSKA (reference sequence). Here the CDR3 reads CSASSAYEQYF. In nucleotides, the CDR3 is TGCAGTGCCTCGAGTGCCTACGAGCAGTACTTC.

The CDR3 DNA follows: TGCAGTGCGCGGAGGAGAAACACCATATATTTT. It translates to CSARRRNTIYF. The rearrangement links TRBV20-1 to TRBJ1-3; D is ambiguous. CDR3 length: 11 amino acids. V was clipped by 6 bases and J by 5 bases, with 8 bases between them. Germline-derived CDR1 and CDR2 are DFQATT and SNEGSKA (reference sequence).

The chain couples TRBV12-2 to TRBJ2-1; the table's D call TRBD2 went unverified against the DNA. TRBV12-2 is listed as a pseudogene. CDR3 length: 13 residues. The CDR3 DNA reads TGCGCGGTAAGTAGCGGGACAAACAATGAGCAGTTCTTC. Residues: CAVSSGTNNEQFF.

The chain carries TRBV18 and TRBJ2-5, with D unclear. CDR1 is KGHSH, CDR2 LQKENI, per germline. V was cut by 2 bases and J by 3 bases, with 4 bases left in between. The CDR3 totals 12 residues. CDR3 DNA: TGTGCCAGCTCACCATCTGAAGAGACCCAGTACTTC. It encodes CASSPSEETQYF. Together with reference TRBV18 and TRBJ2-5, the CDR3 gives the full variable domain: NAGVMQNPRHLVRRRGQEARLRCSPMKGHSHVYWYRQLPEEGLKFMVYLQKENIIDESGMPKERFSAEFPKEGPSILRIQQVVRGDSAAYFCASSPSEETQYFGPGTRLLVL.

The rearrangement uses TRBV12-3 or TRBV12-4 and TRBJ1-5; a weak D match, TRBD1 (5 bases). V shed 8 bases and J shed 4 bases, with 12 bases lying between them. This CDR3 is 13 amino acids long. CDR3 in amino acids: CASALGGNQPQHF. DNA of the CDR3: TGTGCCAGCGCCCTTGGGGGGAATCAGCCCCAGCATTTT.

The chain links TRBV28 to TRBJ2-1, with 8 positions matching TRBD2. Germline trimming cut 6 bases from V and 4 bases from J; bases unmatched to any gene: 11. This CDR3 region has 16 residues. Looked up from germline, CDR1 is MDHEN and CDR2 is SYDVKM. In DNA form, the CDR3 reads TGTGCCAGCAGCACGACGGGGAGCGGGGGATACAATGAGCAGTTCTTC. Translated, it gives CASSTTGSGGYNEQFF.

This clone has a single count. The V call is TRBV5-1, the J call TRBJ2-1; TRBD2 is a possible D gene (6 bases). Germline loops: CDR1 SGHRS, CDR2 YFSETQ. Trimming left V 1 base short and J 0 bases short, with 11 bases between. This CDR3 is 16 amino acids long. CDR3: CASSLRSGSSYNEQFF. CDR3 bases: TGCGCCAGCAGCTTGCGTAGCGGAAGCTCCTACAATGAGCAGTTCTTC. The whole variable domain, filled in from reference TRBV5-1 and TRBJ2-1, reads KAGVTQTPRYLIKTRGQQVTLSCSPISGHRSVSWYQQTPGQGLQFLFEYFSETQRNKGNFPGRFSGRQFSNSRSEMNVSTLELGDSALYLCASSLRSGSSYNEQFFGPGTRLTVL.

As for this clone: This specimen includes other DNA sequences encoding the same CDR3. This chain connects TRBV5-1 to TRBJ2-2; perhaps TRBD2 as D (7 bases). CDR1 and CDR2 (germline): SGHRS, YFSETQ. V gave up 4 bases and J gave up 7 bases, with 20 bases separating them. This CDR3 has 16 amino acids. The CDR3 DNA reads as TGCGCCAGCAGCCCGGGTCGGGGGGCTAACTACGGGGAGCTGTTTTTT. Translating it yields CASSPGRGANYGELFF.

With respect to this clone: A read error may produce the germline difference seen at one junction end. This chain uses TRBV11-2 with TRBJ2-1; TRBD2 is a possible D gene (6 bases). This CDR3 is 15 amino acids long. The germline CDR1 and CDR2 sequences are SGHAT and FQNNGV. The DNA of the CDR3 is TGTGCCAGCACTCATAACCGGGACTCCCACAATGAGCAGTTCTTC. Protein: CASTHNRDSHNEQFF. Supplemented by reference TRBV11-2 and TRBJ2-1, the full variable domain reads EAGVAQSPRYKIIEKRQSVAFWCNPISGHATLYWYQQILGQGPKLLIQFQNNGVVDDSQLPKDRFSAERLKGVDSTLKIQPAKLEDSAVYLCASTHNRDSHNEQFFGPGTRLTVL.